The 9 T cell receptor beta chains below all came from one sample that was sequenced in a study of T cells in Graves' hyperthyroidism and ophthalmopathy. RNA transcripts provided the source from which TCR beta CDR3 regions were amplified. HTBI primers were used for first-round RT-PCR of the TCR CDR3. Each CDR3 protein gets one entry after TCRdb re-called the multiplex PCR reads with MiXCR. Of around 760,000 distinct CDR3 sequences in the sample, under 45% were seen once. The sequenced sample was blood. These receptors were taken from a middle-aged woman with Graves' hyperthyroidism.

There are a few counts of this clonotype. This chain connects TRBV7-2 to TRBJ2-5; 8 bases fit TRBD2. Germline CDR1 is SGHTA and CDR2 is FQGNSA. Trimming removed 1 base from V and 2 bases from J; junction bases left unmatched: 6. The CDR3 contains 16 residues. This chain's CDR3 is CASSLDSQRGQETQYF. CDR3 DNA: TGTGCCAGCAGCTTAGACTCCCAGCGGGGGCAAGAGACCCAGTACTTC.

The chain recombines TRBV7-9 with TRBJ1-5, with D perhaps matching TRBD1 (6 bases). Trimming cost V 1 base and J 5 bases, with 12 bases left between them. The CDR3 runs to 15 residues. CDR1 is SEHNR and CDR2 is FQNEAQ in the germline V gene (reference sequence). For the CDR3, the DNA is TGTGCCAGCAGCTTAGATCGGGGGGCTTATCAGCCCCAGCATTTT. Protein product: CASSLDRGAYQPQHF.

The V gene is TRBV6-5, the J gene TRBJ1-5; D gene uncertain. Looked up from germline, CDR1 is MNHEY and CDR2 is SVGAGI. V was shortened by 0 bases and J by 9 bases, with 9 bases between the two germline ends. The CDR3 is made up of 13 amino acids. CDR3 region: CASSYSLAGPQHF. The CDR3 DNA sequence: TGTGCCAGCAGTTACTCCCTCGCGGGGCCCCAGCATTTT.

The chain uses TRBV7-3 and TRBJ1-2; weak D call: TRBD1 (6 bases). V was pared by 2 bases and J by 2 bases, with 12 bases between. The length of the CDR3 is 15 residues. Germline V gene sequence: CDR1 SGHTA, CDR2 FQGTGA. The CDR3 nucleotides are TGTGCCAGCAGCTTAGGGGGGGGCGGGAACTATGGCTACACCTTC. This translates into CASSLGGGGNYGYTF.

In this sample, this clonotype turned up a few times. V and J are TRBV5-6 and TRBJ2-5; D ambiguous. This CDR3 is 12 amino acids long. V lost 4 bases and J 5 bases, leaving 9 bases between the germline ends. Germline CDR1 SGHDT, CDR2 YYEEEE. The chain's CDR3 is CASSRIGETQYF. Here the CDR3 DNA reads TGTGCCAGCAGCCGGATCGGGGAGACCCAGTACTTC.

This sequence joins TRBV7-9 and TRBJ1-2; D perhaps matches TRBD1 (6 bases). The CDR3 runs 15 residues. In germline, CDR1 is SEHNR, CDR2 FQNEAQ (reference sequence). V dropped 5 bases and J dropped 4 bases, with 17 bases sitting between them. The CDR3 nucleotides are TGTGCCAGCAGCCCGGGGGACACCGCGCTCTATGGCTACACCTTC. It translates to CASSPGDTALYGYTF.

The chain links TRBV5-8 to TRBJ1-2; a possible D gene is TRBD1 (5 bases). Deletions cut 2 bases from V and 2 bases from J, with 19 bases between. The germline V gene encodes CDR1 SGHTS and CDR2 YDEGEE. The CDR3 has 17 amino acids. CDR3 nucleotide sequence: TGTGCCAGCAGCTTCGGAACAACCGGGACCGCGAACTATGGCTACACCTTC. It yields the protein CASSFGTTGTANYGYTF.

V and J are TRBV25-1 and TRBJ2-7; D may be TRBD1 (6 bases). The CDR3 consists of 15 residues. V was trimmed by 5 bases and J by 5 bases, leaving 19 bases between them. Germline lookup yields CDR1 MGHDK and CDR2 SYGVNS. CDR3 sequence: CASSLRDTELDEQYF. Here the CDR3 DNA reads TGTGCCAGCAGTCTCCGGGACACGGAATTAGACGAGCAGTACTTC.

The CDR3 reads CASSPRQGNSETQYF. DNA for the CDR3: TGTGCCAGCAGTCCGAGACAGGGTAACTCAGAGACCCAGTACTTC. The chain has TRBV2 and TRBJ2-5; TRBD1 matches at 7 bases. Germline V gives CDR1 SNHLY, CDR2 FYNNEI. The CDR3 has 15 residues. V was clipped by 5 bases and J by 4 bases; unmatched bases: 10.